This T cell receptor (beta chain) stems from a study of blood T cell repertoires in COVID-19. Study context: Acute and convalescent COVID-19 samples came from the United States, Italy and Spain.

Per the study methods: Amplifying reference gene primers gave estimates of nucleated cell counts. Sequencing was performed with immunoSEQ multiplex PCR; in TCRdb, only in-frame clones are kept and a portion is missing. For V, J and clone size, that table is used; D and trimming come from the DNA. This sample has 300,000 to 500,000 clones, with 70% to 90% found just once. This study enrolled people aged 18 to 89 from about two dozen US geographic areas. Cohorts were determined from participant-reported clinical history. The receptor was derived from a woman aged 40-49 years with acute COVID-19. The sequenced material came from PBMCs or T cells enriched from blood (not recorded which).

The CDR3 loop is CASSVAFGTTYNEQFF. The CDR3 bases are TGTGCCAGCAGCGTAGCATTCGGGACTACCTACAATGAGCAGTTCTTC. The chain has TRBV9 and TRBJ2-1; 7 bases fit TRBD2. CDR1 and CDR2 from the germline V gene are SGDLS and YYNGEE. This CDR3 is built from 16 residues. The V segment lost 0 bases and the J segment 2 bases; nucleotides outside the gene matches: 5.